This TCR beta chain was captured in a study of beta chain bispecific antibodies for T cell cancers. Study observations and caveats: The leukemia cells, rather than normal T cells, gave most of the targeted TRBV signal.

V trimming: 4 bases; J trimming: 7 bases; junction bases outside the gene matches: 5. Germline-derived CDR1 and CDR2 are SGHDT and YYEEEE. The CDR3 covers 14 residues. T cells were expanded from blood mononuclear cells for about 3 days with anti-CD3 OKT3 or CD3/CD28 beads. TCRdb analysed the 5' RACE reads with MiXCR anew, one entry per CDR3 protein. The table shows 8,400 or so distinct CDR3 sequences, with 2% to 2.5% occurring only once. Many counts were recorded for this clonotype. The antigen is unknown. Specimen: T cells from a healthy donor cultured with Jurkat leukemia cells, collected from a culture containing an anti-CD19 bispecific antibody. The V gene is TRBV5-6, the J gene TRBJ1-1, with 12 bases lining up with TRBD1. This receptor was identified in a human donor in good health. Some clones in this sample may be carry-over from other donors' samples. CDR3 protein: CASSRDRGRSEAFF. The CDR3 coding sequence is TGTGCCAGCAGCCGGGACAGGGGGCGAAGTGAAGCTTTCTTT.